The entry below gives a single TCR beta chain sequence along with its context. CDR1 and CDR2 (germline): SQVTM, ANQGSEA. V dropped 3 bases and J dropped 8; count of bases not matched to a gene: 8. CDR3 length: 14 amino acids. TCRdb's table, derived via immunoSEQ multiplex PCR, lists solely in-frame clones and lacks some. Of approximately 320,000 clones in the sample, roughly 70% were seen once. The data belong to a study of shared clonotypes between healthy human individuals. This clonotype originated in a man between 25 and 39 years old in good health. The chain recombines TRBV29-1 with TRBJ2-1; 9 bases fit TRBD2. What was sequenced was memory CD4+ T cells sorted from blood. Subset given: CD45RA-negative fraction. In nucleotides, the CDR3 is TGCAGCGTTGACATAGCGGGAGATTCGGATGAGCAGTTCTTC. Its protein is CSVDIAGDSDEQFF.